These 19 T cell receptor beta chains were all obtained from the same sample, sequenced in a study of early T cells in non-severe SARS-CoV-2 infection. From the 5' RACE reads, TCRdb called clonotypes with MiXCR, one entry per CDR3 protein. The sample lists about 79,000 distinct CDR3 sequences, roughly 10% occurring once. The sample comprised whole blood. These receptors were obtained from an adult who was a healthcare worker with PCR-confirmed SARS-CoV-2 infection or an uninfected control (not recorded which).

This clonotype showed up many times. The V call is TRBV14, the J call TRBJ2-7; D is uncertain. This CDR3 has 13 residues. V was pared by 1 base and J by 5 bases, with 9 bases between. Germline V gives CDR1 SGHDN, CDR2 FVKESK. The CDR3 sequence: CASSQGLRDEQYF. DNA of the CDR3: TGTGCCAGCAGCCAAGGCTTGCGCGACGAGCAGTACTTC.

This clonotype was found many times. The gene calls are TRBV11-2 and TRBJ2-2; 9 bases are a match to TRBD1. Losses at the gene ends were 3 bases for V and 4 bases for J; bases not matched to a gene: 6. The CDR3 is 16 residues long. Germline values: CDR1 SGHAT, CDR2 FQNNGV. The CDR3 loop reads CASSFRTGAFTGELFF. The CDR3 DNA reads TGTGCCAGCAGCTTTAGGACAGGGGCCTTCACCGGGGAGCTGTTTTTT. Using reference TRBV11-2 and TRBJ2-2 for the parts outside the CDR3, the full variable domain is EAGVAQSPRYKIIEKRQSVAFWCNPISGHATLYWYQQILGQGPKLLIQFQNNGVVDDSQLPKDRFSAERLKGVDSTLKIQPAKLEDSAVYLCASSFRTGAFTGELFFGEGSRLTVL.

This clonotype was detected a few times. V and J are TRBV20-1 and TRBJ2-3; D not resolved. CDR3 size: 12 residues. V was pared by 6 bases and J by 2 bases, with 9 bases between. Germline V gene lookup returns CDR1 DFQATT and CDR2 SNEGSKA (reference sequence). CDR3 residues: CSATGDTDTQYF. In DNA, the CDR3 is TGCAGTGCAACCGGCGACACAGATACGCAGTATTTT.

The chain carries TRBV24-1 and TRBJ1-5; D is uncertain. V was pared by 12 bases and J by 5 bases, with 7 bases between. The germline V gene has CDR1 KGHDR and CDR2 SFDVKD. The CDR3 runs to 10 residues. The CDR3 reads CASPDQPQHF. CDR3 nucleotides: TGTGCCTCCCCCGATCAGCCCCAGCATTTT.

This clonotype came up once. The chain has TRBV11-2 and TRBJ2-6; D remains ambiguous. The V gene's germline CDR1 is SGHAT and CDR2 FQNNGV. The CDR3 extends over 15 amino acids. Between the trimmed V and J ends, which lost 6 bases and 6 bases, there was a span of 15 bases. CDR3 amino acids: CASRNNRGLANVLTF. As DNA, the CDR3 is TGTGCCAGCAGGAATAACCGAGGTTTGGCCAACGTCCTGACTTTC.

This clonotype appeared many times. The V and J genes are TRBV7-9 and TRBJ1-2; D is uncertain. V lost 1 base and J lost 4, with 13 bases in between. Germline-derived CDR1 and CDR2 are SEHNR and FQNEAQ (reference sequence). The CDR3 length is 15 residues. CDR3 protein: CASSLDPGLFYGYTF. As DNA, the CDR3 is TGTGCCAGCAGCTTAGATCCAGGCCTCTTCTATGGCTACACCTTC.

This clonotype was counted a few times. One junction end disagrees with the germline gene, perhaps due to a read error. This rearrangement joins TRBV2 to TRBJ1-1; D remains unclear. The germline V gene has CDR1 SNHLY and CDR2 FYNNEI. CDR3 size: 14 residues. The CDR3 here is CASSEGLGRAEAFF. Written as DNA, the CDR3 is TGTGCCAGCAGCGAAGGGCTCGGACGCGCTGAAGCTTTCTTT.

This clonotype came up a few times. This chain links TRBV13 with TRBJ1-1; D possibly corresponds to TRBD1 (5 bases). The germline V gene encodes CDR1 PRHDT and CDR2 FYEKMQ (reference sequence). The length of the CDR3 is 14 residues. V dropped 6 bases and J dropped 3 bases, with 14 bases sitting between them. This CDR3 reads CASRTPGGDTEAFF. CDR3 bases: TGTGCCAGCAGGACACCGGGGGGAGACACTGAAGCTTTCTTT.

This clonotype turned up a few times. This sequence joins TRBV7-2 and TRBJ2-7; D is unresolved. In germline, CDR1 is SGHTA, CDR2 FQGNSA. Between the trimmed V and J ends, which lost 3 bases and 5 bases, there was a span of 14 bases. The CDR3 totals 14 residues. CDR3 residues: CASSFESVQDEQYF. The DNA of the CDR3 is TGTGCCAGCAGCTTCGAGTCGGTGCAGGACGAGCAGTACTTC. Looking up the rest from reference TRBV7-2 and TRBJ2-7 gives the full variable domain: GAGVSQSPSNKVTEKGKDVELRCDPISGHTALYWYRQSLGQGLEFLIYFQGNSAPDKSGLPSDRFSAERTGGSVSTLTIQRTQQEDSAVYLCASSFESVQDEQYFGPGTRLTVT.

This chain uses TRBV29-1 with TRBJ2-7; D is unclear. Trimming cost V 0 bases and J 7 bases, with 13 bases left between them. Germline CDR1 and CDR2: SQVTM and ANQGSEA. There are 13 residues in the CDR3. The CDR3 spells CSVEDQGSEEQYF. The CDR3 DNA reads TGCAGCGTTGAAGATCAAGGGTCGGAAGAGCAGTACTTC.

This clonotype showed up many times. J is TRBJ1-2 and V is TRBV10-1, with TRBD1 identical over 7 bases. J was trimmed by 8 bases and V by 3 bases; bases with no gene match: 6. There are 13 residues in the CDR3. Germline-derived CDR1 and CDR2 are WNHNN and SYGVQD (reference sequence). The CDR3 DNA reads TGCGCCAGCAGTGACCAGACAGGGAACGGCTACACCTTC. Encoded protein: CASSDQTGNGYTF.

DNA for the CDR3: TGTGCCAGCAGCACGAGGGAGGATACGCAGTATTTT. Translation: CASSTREDTQYF. The rearrangement uses TRBV11-3 and TRBJ2-3; D may be TRBD2 (5 bases). The V end lost 5 bases, the J end lost 6 bases, and 9 bases lay between the germline ends. The CDR3 is 12 amino acids. Germline V gene lookup returns CDR1 SGHNT and CDR2 YENEEA.

In regard to this clonotype: This may be a read error: a much more frequent sequence differs by one nucleotide. This chain joins TRBV20-1 and TRBJ2-3; D remains unclear. The CDR3 runs 15 residues. Trimming removed 7 bases from V and 4 bases from J, with 21 bases in between. Looked up from germline, CDR1 is DFQATT and CDR2 is SNEGSKA (reference sequence). The CDR3 region has the DNA TGCAGTGTTGAGGAGCTTGCCCTTAGCTCAGATACGCAGTATTTT. It is translated as CSVEELALSSDTQYF.

This clonotype was counted ten times or more. The chain links TRBV7-8 to TRBJ1-3; 8 bases fit TRBD1. J lost 4 bases, V lost 0 bases, and 5 bases had no gene match. CDR3 length: 16 residues. Germline CDR1 and CDR2: SGHVS and FQNEAQ. The CDR3 reads CASSLASQGAGNTIYF. The CDR3, as DNA: TGTGCCAGCAGCTTAGCCTCGCAGGGGGCCGGAAACACCATATATTTT.

In its sample, this clonotype was seen many times. J is TRBJ2-2 and V is TRBV18, with 9 positions matching TRBD1. V was clipped by 4 bases and J by 5 bases; unmatched bases: 5. The CDR3 contains 15 residues. CDR1 and CDR2 (germline): KGHSH, LQKENI. Here the CDR3 DNA reads TGTGCCAGCTCACGGGACAGGGTGGAAACCGGGGAGCTGTTTTTT. Translation: CASSRDRVETGELFF.

The chain links TRBV7-2 to TRBJ2-1; perhaps TRBD2 as D (5 bases). Germline assignment: CDR1 SGHTA and CDR2 FQGNSA. The CDR3 sequence is 16 residues long. The V end lost 3 bases, the J end lost 6 bases, and 18 bases lay between the germline ends. As DNA, the CDR3 is TGTGCCAGCAGCTTGGTTGAGGGAAGCGCGGGCAATGAGCAGTTCTTC. It encodes CASSLVEGSAGNEQFF.

At least ten counts were recorded for this clonotype. The CDR3 loop is CSVGVPGQPQHF. The CDR3, as DNA: TGCAGTGTCGGGGTGCCGGGTCAGCCCCAGCATTTT. The V gene is TRBV29-1, the J gene TRBJ1-5; unclear D gene. Germline assignment: CDR1 SQVTM and CDR2 ANQGSEA. CDR3 length: 12 residues.

The chain couples TRBV7-2 to TRBJ2-7; TRBD1 is a possible D gene (6 bases). The CDR3 contains 15 residues. V gave up 1 base and J gave up 0 bases, with 10 bases separating them. CDR1 is SGHTA and CDR2 is FQGNSA in the germline V gene. In DNA form, the CDR3 reads TGTGCCAGCAGCTTAGATACAGGGAGCTCCTACGAGCAGTACTTC. Amino acids: CASSLDTGSSYEQYF.

This clonotype was counted between two and nine times. The chain carries TRBV6-5 and TRBJ1-4; a possible D gene is TRBD1 (5 bases). The CDR3 is made up of 13 amino acids. Germline loops: CDR1 MNHEY, CDR2 SVGAGI. V lost 4 bases and J lost 10, with 13 bases in between. The CDR3 region has the DNA TGTGCCAGCAGTTCTAGGGACGGGGGAAAACTGTTTTTT. Translation: CASSSRDGGKLFF.